This T cell receptor (beta chain) came from a study of molecular identifiers for immune sequencing clone quantification. The study, taken as a whole, reports: Whereas naive cells kept under 1% of molecules in clones above 20 RNA copies, such clones held over 98% in effectors.

Germline V gene lookup returns CDR1 SEHNR and CDR2 FQNEAQ (reference sequence). This CDR3 is built from 15 residues. Trimming removed 5 bases from V and 2 bases from J; junction bases left unmatched: 8. Sequencing libraries of naive CD8 cells derived from roughly 20,000 to 1,000,000 sorted cells with 10%, 30% or 50% RNA. Each CDR3 protein gets one entry after TCRdb re-called the PCR reads with MiXCR. Found here are some 590,000 distinct CDR3 sequences, about 25% of them singletons; the top ten hold 0.6% to 0.9%. This clonotype was observed at least ten times. Its antigen is as yet unknown. This chain uses TRBV7-9 with TRBJ2-5; 7 bases line up with TRBD1. Material for sequencing was naive CD8+ T cells from blood, with Jurkat cell RNA spiked in. Documented subset: FACS-sorted CD8+CD4-CCR7+CD45RA+ naive T cells. This TCR was recovered from a human donor in good health. Some libraries in this study had Jurkat cell RNA spiked in. The CDR3 nucleotides are TGTGCCAGCAGCGCTACAGGGGATGGGCAAGAGACCCAGTACTTC. Its protein is CASSATGDGQETQYF.